The T cell receptor beta chain described here comes from a study of regulatory T cells in long-lasting Graves disease. Study-level points and caveats: Repertoires from persistent disease leaned toward TRBV28, TRBJ1-2 and TRBJ2-5.

Time point in this sample: persistent/refractory GD, antithyroid drugs over 5 years with positive TRAb. Preparation of the TCR library used RNA extracted from PBMCs. This CDR3 region has 15 residues. The V end lost 0 bases, the J end lost 9 bases, and 20 bases lay between the germline ends. CDR1 is GTSNPN and CDR2 is SVGIG in the germline V gene (reference sequence). This clonotype was recorded at least ten times. Its antigen is unknown. To make TCR beta libraries, researchers used iRepertoire HTBI primers and Arm-PCR of CDR3 regions. TCRdb reprocessed the multiplex PCR reads with MiXCR, giving one entry per CDR3 protein. The sample shows about 470,000 distinct CDR3 sequences, less than 25% of them seen only once.

The starting material was peripheral blood mononuclear cells (PBMCs), obtained when the disease was refractory, from a patient treated with antithyroid drugs. This sequence was found in a female donor with Graves disease. The chain has TRBV30 and TRBJ1-2; D might be TRBD1 (5 bases). This CDR3 is CAWSVGGNSYVRYTF. The CDR3, as DNA: TGTGCCTGGAGTGTTGGGGGGAATTCATATGTCCGCTACACCTTC.